This passage covers 6 T cell receptor beta chains from one sample sequenced in a study of neurological immune-mediated disorders. Time point given: longitudinal time-point 3. TCRdb analysed the 5' RACE reads with MiXCR anew, one entry per CDR3 protein. The table records 84,000 or so distinct CDR3 sequences, around 4.5% of them present only once. Sequencing used PBMCs. These TCRs come from a woman in her sixties or seventies with multiple sclerosis.

Ten or more counts support this clonotype. The rearrangement links TRBV7-2 to TRBJ1-1; 8 bases line up with TRBD1. CDR3 length: 16 amino acids. V was clipped by 5 bases and J by 0 bases; unmatched bases: 8. CDR1 and CDR2 from the germline V gene are SGHTA and FQGNSA. The CDR3 loop reads CASSPYRGTLNTEAFF. DNA for the CDR3: TGTGCCAGCAGCCCATACAGGGGGACTTTGAACACTGAAGCTTTCTTT. Variable domain in full (rest from reference TRBV7-2 and TRBJ1-1): GAGVSQSPSNKVTEKGKDVELRCDPISGHTALYWYRQSLGQGLEFLIYFQGNSAPDKSGLPSDRFSAERTGGSVSTLTIQRTQQEDSAVYLCASSPYRGTLNTEAFFGQGTRLTVV.

In its sample, this clonotype was seen many times. This chain uses TRBV5-1 with TRBJ2-1; 10 bases agree with TRBD1. With 4 bases clipped from V and 7 bases from J, the junction kept 5 bases outside the gene matches. In germline, CDR1 is SGHRS, CDR2 YFSETQ. This CDR3 region has 14 residues. The CDR3 region has the DNA TGCGCCAGCAGCGGCAGGACAGGGGGTAATGAGCAGTTCTTC. It specifies CASSGRTGGNEQFF.

The sample holds many counts of this clonotype. The gene calls are TRBV6-5 and TRBJ2-3; 8 positions agree with TRBD2. V was clipped by 5 bases and J by 2 bases; unmatched bases: 3. The CDR3 sequence is 14 residues long. Per the germline V gene, CDR1 is MNHEY and CDR2 is SVGAGI. The CDR3 nucleotides are TGTGCCAGCAGTCTAGCGGGTACCACAGATACGCAGTATTTT. Translated, it gives CASSLAGTTDTQYF.

This clonotype has ten or more counts. The genes are TRBV12-3 or TRBV12-4 and TRBJ2-5; possible D gene TRBD2, 5 bases. Trimming shortened V by 8 bases and J by 2 bases, and 9 bases separated the two germline ends. The CDR3 loop spans 12 amino acids. This chain's CDR3 is CASGSVQETQYF. The CDR3 DNA reads TGTGCCAGCGGGAGTGTTCAAGAGACCCAGTACTTC.

Many counts were recorded for this clonotype. This chain connects TRBV5-1 to TRBJ2-3; TRBD2 agrees at 11 bases. The CDR3 runs to 14 residues. CDR1 is SGHRS, CDR2 YFSETQ, per germline. The V gene end was trimmed by 3 bases and the J gene end by 4 bases; junction bases not matched to a gene: 1. The CDR3 region has the DNA TGCGCCAGCAGCTATAGCGGGGGGGCAGATACGCAGTATTTT. As protein: CASSYSGGADTQYF.

This clonotype was counted at least ten times. This CDR3 reads CASLATLSAYEQYF. The CDR3 region has the DNA TGTGCCAGCTTGGCAACACTTTCAGCCTACGAGCAGTACTTC. The rearrangement links TRBV28 to TRBJ2-7; D is ambiguous. The germline V and J ends were trimmed by 8 bases and 2 bases, with 16 bases remaining between them. The CDR3 extends over 14 amino acids. CDR1 and CDR2 from the germline V gene are MDHEN and SYDVKM.